A single sample gave rise to the 28 T cell receptor beta chains below, sequenced in a study of CD8+CD57+ T cells in acquired aplastic anemia. TCR beta VDJ and CDR3 were profiled, and genomic DNA was the template. TCRdb re-derived calls from the reads in MiXCR, one entry per CDR3 protein. This table holds under 200,000 distinct CDR3 sequences, around 50% found once. Patients who underwent sequencing had shown CD8+CD57+ cell expansion by flow cytometry. The material sequenced was sorted CD4+, CD8+, or CD8+CD57+ T cells (not recorded which) from PBMCs. Every receptor here comes from a human donor with aplastic anemia.

This clonotype was detected only a few times. The V call is TRBV2, the J call TRBJ1-6, with D unresolved. V lost 5 bases, J lost 6 bases, and 8 bases lay in between. This CDR3 has 13 residues. Germline V gene data show CDR1 as SNHLY and CDR2 as FYNNEI. CDR3 residues: CASSLRVNSPLHF. For the CDR3, the DNA is TGTGCCAGCAGTCTTCGGGTTAATTCACCCCTCCACTTT.

This chain joins TRBV6-1 and TRBJ1-2; TRBD1 might be the D (6 bases). The ends were cut back, 5 bases at V and 4 bases at J, with 11 bases in the middle. There are 13 residues in the CDR3. Per germline, CDR1 MNHNS and CDR2 SASEGT. The CDR3, as DNA: TGTGCCAGCAGTACAGGGTGGACCTATGGCTACACCTTC. Protein product: CASSTGWTYGYTF.

V is TRBV5-4 and J is TRBJ2-2, with 9 bases aligning to TRBD2. The length of the CDR3 is 16 residues. V gave up 1 base and J gave up 7 bases; unmatched junction bases: 8. The germline V gene encodes CDR1 SGHNT and CDR2 YYREEE (reference sequence). This CDR3 reads CASSLRGLALVGELFF. Written as DNA, the CDR3 is TGTGCCAGCAGCTTGCGGGGACTAGCTCTCGTCGGGGAGCTGTTTTTT.

Many counts were recorded for this clonotype. The rearrangement uses TRBV6-1 and TRBJ2-1, with a possible D match to TRBD1 (5 bases). V dropped 1 base and J dropped 7 bases, with 8 bases sitting between them. The CDR3 loop spans 13 amino acids. The germline gives CDR1 MNHNS, CDR2 SASEGT. CDR3 nucleotide sequence: TGTGCCAGCAGTGAAGTGGGGCGAAATGAGCAGTTCTTC. It encodes CASSEVGRNEQFF.

Note on this clonotype: The junction departs from germline at one end; a sequencing error may be responsible. The chain recombines TRBV12-3 or TRBV12-4 with TRBJ2-7; TRBD2 agrees at 12 bases. The CDR3 contains 12 residues. As DNA, the CDR3 is TGTGCCAGCCTAGCGGGAGGGCTCCTGGGGACCTTC. Its translation is CASLAGGLLGTF.

The gene calls are TRBV18 and TRBJ2-7; a weak D match, TRBD2 (7 bases). Per the germline V gene, CDR1 is KGHSH and CDR2 is LQKENI. The CDR3 is 18 residues long. The V end was cut by 6 bases, the J end by 5 bases, with 29 bases between. The chain's CDR3 is CASSPRGGAASAGDEQYF. The CDR3 coding sequence is TGTGCCAGCTCTCCCCGCGGGGGCGCGGCCTCTGCGGGGGACGAGCAGTACTTC.

About this clonotype: The junction differs from germline at one of its ends, possibly a read error. The chain links TRBV20-1 to TRBJ2-6, with D hard to call. The length of the CDR3 is 12 residues. CDR1 and CDR2 from the germline V gene are DFQATT and SNEGSKA (reference sequence). The CDR3 loop reads CSATTGTNVLTF. The CDR3, as DNA: TGCAGTGCTACCACTGGGACCAACGTCCTGACTTTC.

The chain is built from TRBV29-1 and TRBJ2-7, with 8 bases that match TRBD2. The V and J ends lost 6 bases and 7 bases, in that order; junction bases with no gene match: 14. CDR3 length: 14 amino acids. Germline lookup yields CDR1 SQVTM and CDR2 ANQGSEA. CDR3 in DNA: TGCAGCGTCGCCGGGACTAGTGGTTTCGGGGAGCAGTACTTC. This gives the protein CSVAGTSGFGEQYF.

This clonotype was observed at least ten times. V is TRBV9 and J is TRBJ1-2; no definite D call. The CDR3 length is 14 residues. CDR1 SGDLS and CDR2 YYNGEE come from the germline V gene. Trimming shortened V by 4 bases and J by 7 bases, and 17 bases separated the two germline ends. Written as DNA, the CDR3 is TGTGCCAGCAGCCCAACCCTCGGGCTGCTTGGCTACACCTTC. Encoded protein: CASSPTLGLLGYTF.

A remark on this clonotype: One end of the junction varies from germline; a read error may be responsible. The V gene is TRBV6-6, the J gene TRBJ2-5, with D uncertain. Germline V gene sequence: CDR1 MNHNY, CDR2 SVGAGI (reference sequence). The CDR3 covers 12 residues. CDR3 amino acids: CASSYSMETQHF. DNA for the CDR3: TGTGCCAGCAGTTACTCGATGGAGACCCAGCACTTC.

This sequence joins TRBV12-3 or TRBV12-4 and TRBJ2-1; D is unresolved. V lost 1 base and J 7 bases, leaving 17 bases between the germline ends. The CDR3 contains 16 residues. CDR3 DNA sequence: TGTGCCAGCAGTTTAGGGGTACAATTGAATAGGAATGAGCAGTTCTTC. Translated, it gives CASSLGVQLNRNEQFF.

Here the CDR3 DNA reads TGTGCCAGCTCAATGCAGGGGAGAGGGCCCCAGCATTTT. It codes for CASSMQGRGPQHF. The chain employs TRBV14 and TRBJ1-5; D might be TRBD1 (6 bases). Per the germline V gene, CDR1 is SGHDN and CDR2 is FVKESK. The CDR3 consists of 13 residues. V was pared by 8 bases and J by 9 bases, with 17 bases between.

This clonotype was found once. This may arise from a read error, as a much more abundant clone is one base away. The chain uses TRBV5-1 and TRBJ2-7; D is possibly TRBD2 (5 bases). The CDR3 runs to 16 residues. Germline-derived CDR1 and CDR2 are SGHRS and YFSETQ. The CDR3 is CANSSMARGVSSEQYF. The CDR3 DNA reads TGCGCCAACAGCTCAATGGCCCGGGGAGTATCCTCCGAGCAGTACTTC.

The chain's CDR3 is CSARDNSGYTEAFF. The CDR3 coding sequence is TGCAGTGCTAGAGATAACTCAGGGTACACTGAAGCTTTCTTT. V gene TRBV20-1 combines with J gene TRBJ1-1, with a possible D match to TRBD1 (5 bases). Per germline, CDR1 DFQATT and CDR2 SNEGSKA (reference sequence). V lost 0 bases to trimming and J lost 3 bases, with 11 bases between them. This CDR3 contains 14 residues.

This clonotype has a handful of counts. The gene calls are TRBV28 and TRBJ1-2; D uncertain. CDR1 and CDR2 from the germline V gene are MDHEN and SYDVKM. Trimming removed 2 bases from V and 7 bases from J, with 8 bases in between. The CDR3 runs 12 residues. The CDR3 is CASSLKSGGYTF. Here the CDR3 DNA reads TGTGCCAGCAGTTTAAAGTCAGGTGGCTACACCTTC.

CDR3 region: CASTGLAGTGNEQFF. The CDR3, as DNA: TGTGCCAGCACCGGACTAGCGGGGACCGGCAATGAGCAGTTCTTC. The chain couples TRBV11-2 to TRBJ2-1; the match to TRBD2 covers 12 bases. Germline loops: CDR1 SGHAT, CDR2 FQNNGV. The CDR3 runs to 15 residues. V lost 7 bases and J lost 6; bases outside the gene matches: 7.

Many counts were recorded for this clonotype. V gene TRBV5-1 combines with J gene TRBJ2-7; 9 bases map to TRBD1. Germline CDR1 and CDR2: SGHRS and YFSETQ. The CDR3 covers 15 residues. V dropped 2 bases and J dropped 2; count of bases not matched to a gene: 5. The CDR3 region has the DNA TGCGCCAGCAGCTTTTCGGGACAGGGCGCCTACGAGCAGTACTTC. Protein sequence: CASSFSGQGAYEQYF. The full variable domain, its missing parts supplied by reference TRBV5-1 and TRBJ2-7, is KAGVTQTPRYLIKTRGQQVTLSCSPISGHRSVSWYQQTPGQGLQFLFEYFSETQRNKGNFPGRFSGRQFSNSRSEMNVSTLELGDSALYLCASSFSGQGAYEQYFGPGTRLTVT.

The V and J genes are TRBV20-1 and TRBJ1-6, with TRBD1 matching 9 bases. Germline V lookup: CDR1 DFQATT, CDR2 SNEGSKA (reference sequence). The J segment lost 3 bases and the V segment lost 0 bases, leaving 3 bases of the junction unmatched. The CDR3 contains 16 residues. DNA of the CDR3: TGCAGTGCTAGAGATAGGGACAGGGTCTATAATTCACCCCTCCACTTT. Protein sequence: CSARDRDRVYNSPLHF.

The table lists this clonotype with many counts. This chain connects TRBV19 to TRBJ1-3, with unresolved D. Germline CDR1 reads LNHDA; CDR2 reads SQIVND (reference sequence). The CDR3 has 13 residues. Trimming took 7 bases from V and 0 from J, leaving 7 bases between them. CDR3 sequence reads: CASITLSGNTIYF. CDR3 DNA: TGTGCCAGTATCACTCTCTCTGGAAACACCATATATTTT.

This clonotype was detected a few times. This chain links TRBV19 with TRBJ2-7; 8 bases fit TRBD1. The CDR3 extends over 14 amino acids. Germline CDR1 LNHDA, CDR2 SQIVND (reference sequence). Trimming cost V 4 bases and J 3 bases; bases outside gene matches: 5. CDR3 region: CASSKGQVSYEQYF. The CDR3 nucleotides are TGTGCCAGTAGTAAGGGACAGGTGAGCTACGAGCAGTACTTC.

In the case of this clonotype: Just one base apart from a much larger clone, this may be a read error. The rearrangement joins TRBV5-1 to TRBJ2-7; 13 bases fit TRBD2. Looked up from germline, CDR1 is SGHRS and CDR2 is YFSETQ. CDR3 length equals 16 residues. For the CDR3, the DNA is TGCGCCAGGAGCTATAGGACTAGCGGGAGAGTCTACGAGCAGTACTTC. The encoded protein is CARSYRTSGRVYEQYF.

This clonotype occurred many times. This chain joins TRBV6-5 and TRBJ1-4, with D possibly matching TRBD1 (5 bases). This CDR3 spans 14 amino acids. Trimming removed 6 bases from V and 3 bases from J, with 11 bases in between. Germline loops: CDR1 MNHEY, CDR2 SVGAGI. In nucleotides, the CDR3 is TGTGCCAGCAGGGCAGGGTTTGCTAATGAAAAACTGTTTTTT. As protein: CASRAGFANEKLFF.

The rearrangement joins TRBV10-2 to TRBJ1-2; no definite D call. This CDR3 has 11 amino acids. Trimming shortened V by 3 bases and J by 7 bases, and 6 bases separated the two germline ends. CDR1 is WSHSY and CDR2 is SAAADI in the germline V gene. For the CDR3, the DNA is TGCGCCAGCAGTGAAGGCGGTGGCTACACCTTC. As protein: CASSEGGGYTF.

V gene TRBV20-1 combines with J gene TRBJ2-7; D remains ambiguous. CDR3 size: 14 residues. Trimming shortened V by 6 bases and J by 2 bases, and 17 bases separated the two germline ends. Germline CDR1 DFQATT, CDR2 SNEGSKA (reference sequence). CDR3 sequence (DNA): TGCAGTGCAACCCACCCGGGCACAACCTACGAGCAGTACTTC. Translated: CSATHPGTTYEQYF.

V and J are TRBV2 and TRBJ1-5; the D gene is possibly TRBD1 (6 bases). CDR3 length equals 14 residues. Germline assignment: CDR1 SNHLY and CDR2 FYNNEI. V was trimmed by 4 bases and J by 2 bases, leaving 9 bases between them. CDR3 protein: CASSAGDGNQPQHF. The CDR3 nucleotides read TGTGCCAGCAGTGCAGGGGATGGCAATCAGCCCCAGCATTTT.

V usage is TRBV7-2 and J usage is TRBJ2-5, with 7 bases identical to TRBD2. This CDR3 region has 16 residues. Germline V gene sequence: CDR1 SGHTA, CDR2 FQGNSA. The V segment lost 2 bases and the J segment 2 bases; nucleotides outside the gene matches: 8. The CDR3 protein is CASSLFRGAGQETQYF. The CDR3 nucleotides read TGTGCCAGCAGCTTATTCCGCGGAGCGGGACAAGAGACCCAGTACTTC.

A note on this clonotype: In this CDR3 the conserved last residue, phenylalanine or tryptophan, is missing, so a read error is likely. The chain carries TRBV27 and TRBJ2-6; 7 bases align to TRBD1. V lost 2 bases and J lost 0; bases outside the gene matches: 10. The CDR3 contains 19 residues. Germline values: CDR1 MNHEY, CDR2 SMNVEV (reference sequence). CDR3 protein: CASSLKSRQGSSGANVLTL. Here the CDR3 DNA reads TGTGCCAGCAGTTTAAAGAGCAGACAGGGAAGCTCTGGGGCCAACGTCCTGACTCTC.

As regards this clonotype: At one end the junction does not follow the germline gene, possibly because of a read error. CDR3 DNA: TGTGCCGGCAGCCCGGCCGGGACTAGCGGGATTAGTGAGCAGTTCTTC. This translates into CAGSPAGTSGISEQFF. The chain recombines TRBV5-4 with TRBJ2-7; 13 nucleotides align to TRBD2. The end of the DNA aligns better with TRBJ2-1, so the J call may be wrong. The CDR3 length is 16 residues. Germline V lookup: CDR1 SGHNT, CDR2 YYREEE (reference sequence).